This T cell receptor beta chain was sequenced during a study of response to subunit inactivated influenza vaccine. Overall study results and limits: Every seasonal influenza vaccination brings in few new T cells, the authors suggested.

CDR1 is SEHNR, CDR2 FQNEAQ, per germline (reference sequence). CDR3 length equals 15 residues. Trimming pared 5 bases from V and 8 bases from J, leaving 18 bases between. Comments on this clonotype: Its antigen is currently unknown.

TCRdb redid the calling of the RT-PCR reads with MiXCR, one entry per CDR3 protein. The sample contains about 520,000 distinct CDR3 sequences, about 10% of which appear only once. The sample in question was PBMCs from blood, obtained about 40 days after vaccination. The chain carries TRBV7-9 and TRBJ1-4; perhaps TRBD1 as D (5 bases). The sequence came from a man aged 50 to 59 who received an inactivated influenza vaccine. In DNA form, the CDR3 reads TGTGCCAGCAGCAAACACAGGAGAGGCGCCGAAAAACTGTTTTTT. As protein: CASSKHRRGAEKLFF. Full variable domain (remainder filled in from reference TRBV7-9 and TRBJ1-4): DTGVSQNPRHKITKRGQNVTFRCDPISEHNRLYWYRQTLGQGPEFLTYFQNEAQLEKSRLLSDRFSAERPKGSFSTLEIQRTEQGDSAMYLCASSKHRRGAEKLFFGSGTQLSVL.